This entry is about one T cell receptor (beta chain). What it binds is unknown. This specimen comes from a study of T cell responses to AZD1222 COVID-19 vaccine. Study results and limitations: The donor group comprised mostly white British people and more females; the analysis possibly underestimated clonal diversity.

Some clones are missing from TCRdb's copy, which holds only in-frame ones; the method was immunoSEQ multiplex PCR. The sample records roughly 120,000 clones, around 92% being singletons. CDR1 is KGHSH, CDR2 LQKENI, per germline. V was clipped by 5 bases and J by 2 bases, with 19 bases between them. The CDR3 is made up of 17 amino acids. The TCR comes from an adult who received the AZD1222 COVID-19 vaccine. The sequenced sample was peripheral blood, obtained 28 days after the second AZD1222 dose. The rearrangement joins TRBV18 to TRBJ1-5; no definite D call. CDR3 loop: CASSEGPPSGGNQPQHF. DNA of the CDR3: TGTGCCAGCTCAGAGGGCCCTCCCTCCGGTGGCAATCAGCCCCAGCATTTT.